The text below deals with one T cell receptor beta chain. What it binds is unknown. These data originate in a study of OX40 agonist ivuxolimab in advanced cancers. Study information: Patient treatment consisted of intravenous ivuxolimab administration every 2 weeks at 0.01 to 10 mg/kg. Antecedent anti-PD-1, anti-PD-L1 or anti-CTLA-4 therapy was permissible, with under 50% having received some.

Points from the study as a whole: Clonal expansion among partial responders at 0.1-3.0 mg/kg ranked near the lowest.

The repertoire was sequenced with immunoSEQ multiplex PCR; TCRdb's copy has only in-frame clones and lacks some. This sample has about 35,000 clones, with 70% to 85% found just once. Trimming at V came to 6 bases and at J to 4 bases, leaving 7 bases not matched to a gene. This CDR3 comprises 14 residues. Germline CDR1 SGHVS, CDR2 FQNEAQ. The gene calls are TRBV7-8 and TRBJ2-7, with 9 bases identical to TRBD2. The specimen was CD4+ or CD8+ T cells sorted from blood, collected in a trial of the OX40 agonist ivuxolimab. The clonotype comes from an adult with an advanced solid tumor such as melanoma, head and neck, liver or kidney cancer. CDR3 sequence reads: CASRGPGLAYEQYF. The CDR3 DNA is TGTGCCAGCAGAGGACCGGGACTAGCATACGAGCAGTACTTC.